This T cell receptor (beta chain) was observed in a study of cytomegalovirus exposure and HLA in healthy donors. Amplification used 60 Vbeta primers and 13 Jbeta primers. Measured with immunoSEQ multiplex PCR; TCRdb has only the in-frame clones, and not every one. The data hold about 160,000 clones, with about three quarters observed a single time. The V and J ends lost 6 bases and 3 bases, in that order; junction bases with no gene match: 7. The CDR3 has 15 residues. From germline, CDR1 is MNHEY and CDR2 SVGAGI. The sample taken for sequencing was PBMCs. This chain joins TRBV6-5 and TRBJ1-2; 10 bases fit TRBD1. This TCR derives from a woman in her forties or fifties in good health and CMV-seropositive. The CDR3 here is CASRPDRGRYYGYTF. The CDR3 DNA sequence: TGTGCCAGCAGACCCGACAGGGGGCGTTACTATGGCTACACCTTC.